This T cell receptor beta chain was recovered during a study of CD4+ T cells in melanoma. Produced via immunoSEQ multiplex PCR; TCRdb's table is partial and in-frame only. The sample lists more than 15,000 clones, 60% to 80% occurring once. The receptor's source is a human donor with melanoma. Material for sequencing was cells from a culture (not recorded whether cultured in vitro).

CDR3 nucleotide sequence: TGTGCCAGTAGTATAGCGGGCCGCTATAATTCACCCCTCCACTTT. It is translated as CASSIAGRYNSPLHF. The chain links TRBV19 to TRBJ1-6; D unclear. The ends were cut back, 1 base at V and 3 bases at J, with 7 bases in the middle. The CDR3 has 15 amino acids. Germline CDR1 and CDR2: LNHDA and SQIVND (reference sequence). The whole variable domain, remainder taken from reference TRBV19 and TRBJ1-6, is DGGITQSPKYLFRKEGQNVTLSCEQNLNHDAMYWYRQDPGQGLRLIYYSQIVNDFQKGDIAEGYSVSREKKESFPLTVTSAQKNPTAFYLCASSIAGRYNSPLHFGNGTRLTVT.